Listed below are T cell receptor beta chains from one sample, sequenced in a study of T cells in Graves' hyperthyroidism and ophthalmopathy. TCRdb ran MiXCR on the multiplex PCR reads and lists one entry per CDR3 protein. The data hold some 460,000 distinct CDR3 sequences, with about a sixth observed a single time. Specimen: blood. The receptor source for this set is a young woman with Graves' hyperthyroidism. Each CDR3 is given with its conserved first and last residue. A D gene is named only where the DNA matches it firmly. Some rows mark clone size as missing; the rest say once, few, many or name a class of expanded clone.

D | size | J | V | CDR3 | DNA
NA | few | TRBJ2-3 | TRBV18 | CASSESTSGADTQYF | TGTGCCAGCTCGGAATCGACATCTGGCGCAGATACGCAGTATTTT
NA | many | TRBJ1-2 | TRBV12-3/TRBV12-4 | CASTRGGPNYGYTF | TGTGCCAGCACTCGGGGAGGTCCCAACTATGGCTACACCTTC
NA | many | TRBJ2-1 | TRBV20-1 | CSYSKYNEQFF | TGCAGTTACTCCAAATACAATGAGCAGTTCTTC
NA | NA | TRBJ2-1 | TRBV5-5 | CASSWAPAGDPNEQFF | TGTGCCAGCAGCTGGGCCCCGGCAGGGGATCCCAATGAGCAGTTCTTC
TRBD2 | many | TRBJ2-1 | TRBV7-9 | CASTVGAGGRLANEQFF | TGTGCCAGCACCGTGGGGGCGGGAGGAAGATTGGCCAATGAGCAGTTCTTC
TRBD1 | many | TRBJ1-1 | TRBV27 | CASRLVTGEAEAFF | TGTGCCAGCAGGCTGGTCACAGGGGAAGCTGAAGCTTTCTTT
NA | many | TRBJ1-1 | TRBV28 | CASSSTGGMNTEAFF | TGTGCCAGCTCTTCGACTGGGGGGATGAACACTGAAGCTTTCTTT
NA | many | TRBJ1-3 | TRBV12-3/TRBV12-4 | CASSLGVRPNNGNTIYF | TGTGCCAGCAGTTTAGGTGTTCGACCGAACAATGGAAACACCATATATTTT
TRBD1 | few | TRBJ1-2 | TRBV6-1 | CASTPLGSGGRYTF | TGTGCCAGCACTCCTCTCGGGTCAGGGGGACGCTACACCTTC
TRBD2 | NA | TRBJ2-7 | TRBV7-2 | CASSLAAGGVEQYF | TGTGCCAGCAGCTTAGCAGCGGGGGGTGTTGAGCAGTACTTC
TRBD2 | many | TRBJ2-7 | TRBV28 | CASTPTGGTYEQYF | TGTGCCAGCACCCCCACGGGGGGGACCTACGAGCAGTACTTC
NA | few | TRBJ1-1 | TRBV9 | CASSVAGGPLNTEAFF | TGTGCCAGCAGCGTAGCGGGGGGCCCCCTGAACACTGAAGCTTTCTTT
TRBD2 | many | TRBJ2-7 | TRBV6-5 | CASSYRGLADYEQYF | TGTGCCAGCAGTTACAGGGGACTAGCGGATTACGAGCAGTACTTC
NA | NA | TRBJ1-1 | TRBV6-1 | CASTDSWAEAFF | TGTGCCAGCACCGACAGCTGGGCAGAAGCTTTCTTT
NA | few | TRBJ1-1 | TRBV29-1 | CSVLTADPSMNTEAFF | TGCAGCGTTCTTACCGCGGACCCTTCCATGAACACTGAAGCTTTCTTT
TRBD1 | many | TRBJ1-5 | TRBV11-2 | CASSITGGQPQHF | TGTGCCAGCAGCATAACAGGGGGACAGCCCCAGCATTTT
NA | few | TRBJ2-7 | TRBV20-1 | CSVRTETPTGRERPSRKSYEQYF | TGCAGTGTGAGAACCGAAACCCCCACTGGACGTGAACGGCCCAGCCGGAAAAGCTACGAGCAGTACTTC
TRBD1 | few | TRBJ1-6 | TRBV20-1 | CSARTGTGDSPLHF | TGCAGTGCTAGAACCGGGACAGGGGATTCACCCCTCCACTTT
TRBD1 | few | TRBJ1-5 | TRBV20-1 | CSAEDRVGGSNQPQHF | TGCAGTGCGGAAGACAGGGTTGGAGGGAGCAATCAGCCCCAGCATTTT
NA | NA | TRBJ2-1 | TRBV14 | CASTRGTATYNEQFF | TGTGCCAGCACCCGGGGGACAGCTACCTACAATGAGCAGTTCTTC
NA | few | TRBJ2-1 | TRBV10-3 | CAISVANEQFF | TGTGCCATCAGTGTGGCCAATGAGCAGTTCTTC
NA | NA | TRBJ1-2 | TRBV7-2 | CASGGGVGYTF | TGTGCCAGCGGCGGGGGGGTCGGCTACACCTTC
TRBD2 | many | TRBJ2-7 | TRBV11-2 | CASSSVAGGPYEQYF | TGTGCCAGCAGCTCCGTAGCGGGAGGGCCCTACGAGCAGTACTTC
TRBD1 | many | TRBJ2-5 | TRBV12-3/TRBV12-4 | CASSLGGTGTEETQYF | TGTGCCAGCAGTTTAGGAGGGACAGGGACAGAAGAGACCCAGTACTTC
NA | many | TRBJ1-1 | TRBV20-1 | CSAATDTEAFF | TGCAGTGCTGCGACGGACACTGAAGCTTTCTTT
TRBD1 | many | TRBJ2-7 | TRBV7-2 | CASRLHLQGAPYEQYF | TGTGCCAGCAGATTACACCTACAGGGGGCGCCATACGAGCAGTACTTC
TRBD1 | NA | TRBJ1-2 | TRBV6-1 | CASSRGQGTGGYTF | TGTGCCAGCAGTCGAGGACAGGGGACAGGTGGCTACACCTTC
NA | many | TRBJ1-1 | TRBV5-8 | CASSFFMRKASFF | TGTGCCAGCAGCTTTTTCATGCGCAAAGCGTCTTTCTTT
TRBD2 | many | TRBJ2-7 | TRBV12-3/TRBV12-4 | CASSFAGGGGEQYF | TGTGCCAGCAGTTTTGCCGGCGGGGGGGGAGAGCAGTACTTC
TRBD2 | few | TRBJ2-3 | TRBV20-1 | CSARKGLAGGADTQYF | TGCAGTGCTAGGAAGGGACTAGCGGGGGGCGCAGATACGCAGTATTTT
NA | many | TRBJ1-1 | TRBV18 | CASSPPGGPGRVRAFF | TGTGCCAGCTCACCACCCGGTGGACCGGGACGGGTGAGAGCTTTCTTT
TRBD1 | few | TRBJ2-7 | TRBV14 | CASSPNLGTGNHEQYF | TGTGCCAGCAGCCCTAACCTCGGGACAGGGAACCACGAGCAGTACTTC